This T cell receptor beta chain was documented in a study of CD8 T cells in Susac syndrome. The TEMRA cells underwent FACS enrichment, while the CD8+ and CD4+ T cells underwent negative isolation. The RNA input was about 0.45 to 1 ug, and it was reverse transcribed with random hexamers. Coverage of TCR beta CDR3 amplification by immunoSEQ multiplex PCR extended to 54 Vbeta and 13 Jbeta. One entry per CDR3 protein, called by TCRdb with MiXCR from the immunoSEQ multiplex PCR reads. The table includes around 230,000 distinct CDR3 sequences, 95% detected once. CDR3 size: 14 residues. CDR1 and CDR2 (germline): LGHNA, YNFKEQ. With 2 bases removed from V and 0 bases from J, the gap between germline ends came to 6 bases.

The J gene is TRBJ2-3, the V gene TRBV4-2; D is ambiguous. The sample was CD4+ T cells from PBMCs. The source is a human donor with multiple sclerosis. In DNA, the CDR3 is TGTGCCAGCAGCCAAATGGATAGCACAGATACGCAGTATTTT. Its protein is CASSQMDSTDTQYF.